The following is a T cell receptor beta chain sequence with its context. The data derive from a study of cytomegalovirus exposure and HLA in healthy donors. V gave up 2 bases and J gave up 6 bases, with 17 bases separating them. CDR3 length equals 15 residues. Germline V gives CDR1 LGHNA, CDR2 YNFKEQ. PCR primers comprised 60 Vbeta and 13 Jbeta primers. Here immunoSEQ multiplex PCR was the method, and the copy in TCRdb shows in-frame clones only, minus some. The table shows around 130,000 clones, with over 60% occurring only once. This clonotype originated in a man aged 18-30 years in good health and CMV-seronegative. The chain couples TRBV4-2 to TRBJ2-7; maybe TRBD1 (6 bases). Sequencing was carried out using PBMCs. For the CDR3, the DNA is TGTGCCAGCAGCCAATTAGGGCAGGGGATTAGCGAGCAGTACTTC. Amino acids: CASSQLGQGISEQYF.